This TCR beta chain was recovered during a study of cytomegalovirus exposure and HLA in healthy donors. With 60 Vbeta and 13 Jbeta primers, the PCR was carried out. Profiled with immunoSEQ multiplex PCR; TCRdb holds only in-frame clones, not every one. The sample yields some 110,000 clones, around 80% seen once. About this clone itself: Its target is not known.

Findings and limits, study-wide: 87-base-pair reads could not separate some V segments, including TRBV6-2 and TRBV6-3.

The ends were cut back, 3 bases at V and 8 bases at J, with 14 bases in the middle. The CDR3 runs to 14 residues. Per the germline V gene, CDR1 is MGHRA and CDR2 is YSYEKL. Sequenced material: PBMCs. The J gene is TRBJ2-1, the V gene TRBV4-1, with D possibly TRBD2 on 6 matching bases. This receptor was obtained from a young man in good health and CMV-seronegative. CDR3 region: CASSQPLAAHEQFF. CDR3 in DNA: TGCGCCAGCAGCCAGCCACTAGCCGCCCATGAGCAGTTCTTC.